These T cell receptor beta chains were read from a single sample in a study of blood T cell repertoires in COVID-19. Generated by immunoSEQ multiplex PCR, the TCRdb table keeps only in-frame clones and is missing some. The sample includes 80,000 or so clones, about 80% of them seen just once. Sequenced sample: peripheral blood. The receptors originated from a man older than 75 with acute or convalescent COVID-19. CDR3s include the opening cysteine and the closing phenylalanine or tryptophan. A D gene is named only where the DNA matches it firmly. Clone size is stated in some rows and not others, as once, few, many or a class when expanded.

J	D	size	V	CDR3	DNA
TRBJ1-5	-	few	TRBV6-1	CASRAGGAGQPQHF	TGTGCCAGCAGGGCCGGAGGGGCTGGTCAGCCCCAGCATTTT
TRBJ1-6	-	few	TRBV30	CAWSVKGSQHNSPLHF	TGTGCCTGGAGTGTTAAGGGGTCTCAGCATAATTCACCCCTCCACTTT
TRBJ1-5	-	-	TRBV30	CAMAGEINQPQHF	TGTGCCATGGCGGGGGAGATCAATCAGCCCCAGCATTTT
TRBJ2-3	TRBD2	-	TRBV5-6	CASRTQRGSGGYRDTQYF	TGTGCCAGCAGAACCCAGAGGGGTAGCGGGGGCTATAGGGATACGCAGTATTTT
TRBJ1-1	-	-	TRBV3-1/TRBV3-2	CASSQDGGSTEAFF	TGTGCCAGCAGCCAAGATGGGGGGTCTACTGAAGCTTTCTTT
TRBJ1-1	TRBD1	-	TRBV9	CASSPGQANTEAFF	TGTGCCAGCAGCCCAGGACAGGCGAACACTGAAGCTTTCTTT
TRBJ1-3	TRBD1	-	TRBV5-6	CASSYNRGWDTIYF	TGTGCCAGCAGCTACAACAGGGGATGGGACACCATATATTTT
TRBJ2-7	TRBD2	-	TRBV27	CASSLREGHEQYF	TGTGCCAGCAGCCTTCGGGAGGGCCACGAGCAGTACTTC
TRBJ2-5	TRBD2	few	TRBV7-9	CASSVGLAGFQETQYF	TGTGCCAGCAGCGTTGGACTAGCGGGGTTCCAAGAGACCCAGTACTTC
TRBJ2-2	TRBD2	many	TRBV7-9	CASSLGGSGELFF	TGTGCCAGCAGCTTGGGAGGGTCCGGGGAGCTGTTTTTT
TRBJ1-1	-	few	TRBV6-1	CASSEVGGRNTEAFF	TGTGCCAGCAGTGAAGTGGGGGGGAGGAACACTGAAGCTTTCTTT
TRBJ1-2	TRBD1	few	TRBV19	CASSRDRGRLHGYTF	TGTGCCAGTAGTAGGGACAGGGGGCGCTTGCATGGCTACACCTTC